Presented here are 19 T cell receptor beta chains from one specimen sequenced in a study of T cells after yellow fever vaccination. TCRdb redid the calling of the 5' RACE reads with MiXCR, one entry per CDR3 protein. Of hundreds of thousands of distinct CDR3 sequences in the sample, 15% to 20% were seen once. Sequencing was performed on PBMCs, taken 15 days after the yellow fever booster vaccination. Every receptor here comes from a man aged 25-40 years who received the YFV17D yellow fever vaccine.

A few counts support this clonotype. The gene calls are TRBV5-4 and TRBJ2-1, with D possibly being TRBD1 or TRBD2 (6 bases each). The CDR3 is 11 residues long. V lost 9 bases and J 10 bases, leaving 14 bases between the germline ends. Germline lookup yields CDR1 SGHNT and CDR2 YYREEE (reference sequence). CDR3 residues: CATFRGAEQFF. The CDR3, as DNA: TGTGCCACCTTTAGGGGGGCAGAGCAGTTCTTC. Using reference TRBV5-4 and TRBJ2-1 for the parts outside the CDR3, the full variable domain is ETGVTQSPTHLIKTRGQQVTLRCSSQSGHNTVSWYQQALGQGPQFIFQYYREEENGRGNFPPRFSGLQFPNYSSELNVNALELDDSALYLCATFRGAEQFFGPGTRLTVL.

The rearrangement links TRBV14 to TRBJ2-1, with 8 bases lining up with TRBD2. The CDR3 has 15 amino acids. From germline, CDR1 is SGHDN and CDR2 FVKESK. The V and J ends lost 2 bases and 3 bases, in that order; junction bases with no gene match: 3. Written as DNA, the CDR3 is TGTGCCAGCAGCCAACCGGGACTAGGCTACAATGAGCAGTTCTTC. Its protein is CASSQPGLGYNEQFF.

J is TRBJ2-1 and V is TRBV18; the D gene is possibly TRBD2 (6 bases). The CDR3 sequence is 16 residues long. Germline V gives CDR1 KGHSH, CDR2 LQKENI. The V end lost 6 bases, the J end lost 8 bases, and 23 bases lay between the germline ends. The CDR3 coding sequence is TGTGCCAGCTCGGGGGGACCTACCCCCAACGGAGATGAGCAGTTCTTC. Amino acid sequence: CASSGGPTPNGDEQFF.

CDR3 DNA sequence: TGTGCTGTAGCGGGGGGGCGGCTGGGGACCCAGTACTTC. This sequence encodes CAVAGGRLGTQYF. The chain uses TRBV27 and TRBJ2-5; 11 nucleotides match TRBD2. The length of the CDR3 is 13 residues. Per the germline V gene, CDR1 is MNHEY and CDR2 is SMNVEV (reference sequence).

This clonotype was counted between two and nine times. This chain joins TRBV7-9 and TRBJ1-4; 12 nucleotides align to TRBD1. The V segment lost 5 bases and the J segment 8 bases; nucleotides outside the gene matches: 3. Germline CDR1 reads SEHNR; CDR2 reads FQNEAQ (reference sequence). CDR3 length equals 14 residues. CDR3 in DNA: TGTGCCAGCAGCGCAGGGACAGGGGGCGAAAAACTGTTTTTT. Encoded protein: CASSAGTGGEKLFF.

J is TRBJ2-7 and V is TRBV20-1; TRBD2 aligns across 16 bases. CDR3 length: 17 amino acids. The junction had 6 bases not matched to a gene; V was cut back by 1 base and J by 3 bases. The germline CDR1 and CDR2 sequences are DFQATT and SNEGSKA (reference sequence). The CDR3 DNA reads TGCAGTGCTAGAGGGCCGGGACTAGCGGGAGGGGTCTACGAGCAGTACTTC. Its protein is CSARGPGLAGGVYEQYF.

The sample holds a few counts of this clonotype. J is TRBJ2-7 and V is TRBV20-1, with D possibly matching TRBD1 (5 bases). CDR1 is DFQATT, CDR2 SNEGSKA, per germline (reference sequence). The CDR3 runs to 13 residues. With 2 bases removed from V and 5 bases from J, the gap between germline ends came to 13 bases. The DNA of the CDR3 is TGCAGTGCTAGAAAGGGGAAAAGGGACGAGCAGTACTTC. It yields the protein CSARKGKRDEQYF.

This clonotype was picked up a small number of times. The chain carries TRBV12-3 or TRBV12-4 and TRBJ2-1; 10 bases match TRBD2. The J segment lost 0 bases and the V segment lost 7 bases, leaving 9 bases of the junction unmatched. This CDR3 contains 17 residues. The DNA of the CDR3 is TGTGCCAGCACCTCTGAGGCTAGCGGGGGCTCCTACAATGAGCAGTTCTTC. As protein: CASTSEASGGSYNEQFF.

This clonotype has just a few counts. The chain uses TRBV4-3 and TRBJ2-1; D might be TRBD2 (6 bases). Per germline, CDR1 LGHNA and CDR2 YSLEER. Trimming removed 2 bases from V and 5 bases from J, with 13 bases in between. This CDR3 contains 15 residues. The CDR3 is CASSQRGSINNEQFF. Here the CDR3 DNA reads TGCGCCAGCAGCCAACGGGGGAGTATTAACAATGAGCAGTTCTTC.

This clonotype occurred a few times. The rearrangement links TRBV18 to TRBJ1-4, with 10 bases identical to TRBD1. Trimming removed 1 base from V and 6 bases from J; junction bases left unmatched: 5. CDR3 length: 16 amino acids. Germline V gives CDR1 KGHSH, CDR2 LQKENI. Here the CDR3 reads CASSPQTGGADEKLFF. The CDR3 region has the DNA TGTGCCAGCTCACCACAGACAGGGGGCGCCGATGAAAAACTGTTTTTT.

V usage is TRBV30 and J usage is TRBJ1-1; no firm D call. Germline CDR1 is GTSNPN and CDR2 is SVGIG (reference sequence). The V end lost 5 bases, the J end lost 3 bases, and 16 bases lay between the germline ends. The CDR3 extends over 14 amino acids. The CDR3 nucleotides are TGTGCCTGGGAGTGGGGTGCTGGGGACACTGAAGCTTTCTTT. It translates to CAWEWGAGDTEAFF.

The V call is TRBV20-1, the J call TRBJ2-2; 13 nucleotides align to TRBD2. There are 14 residues in the CDR3. Looked up from germline, CDR1 is DFQATT and CDR2 is SNEGSKA (reference sequence). V shed 3 bases, J shed 6 bases, and the junction held 1 base outside the gene matches. The CDR3 coding sequence is TGCAGTGCTAGGGGACTAGCGGGACCCGGGGAGCTGTTTTTT. Translated, it gives CSARGLAGPGELFF.

This clonotype was recorded a few times. This sequence joins TRBV7-8 and TRBJ2-3, with D possibly TRBD1 on 6 matching bases. CDR3 length equals 12 residues. From germline, CDR1 is SGHVS and CDR2 FQNEAQ. Trimming stripped 7 bases from V and 5 bases from J, with 10 bases between. CDR3 nucleotides: TGTGCCAGCACACAGGGAAAAGATACGCAGTATTTT. It is translated as CASTQGKDTQYF.

This rearrangement joins TRBV20-1 to TRBJ2-7; TRBD2 might be the D (5 bases). The ends were cut back, 6 bases at V and 6 bases at J, with 15 bases in the middle. Per the germline V gene, CDR1 is DFQATT and CDR2 is SNEGSKA (reference sequence). This CDR3 contains 12 residues. CDR3 region: CSAPAAFGEQYF. In DNA form, the CDR3 reads TGCAGTGCCCCAGCGGCGTTCGGCGAGCAGTACTTC.

The chain joins TRBV7-2 to TRBJ2-7, with D unresolved. Looked up from germline, CDR1 is SGHTA and CDR2 is FQGNSA. The CDR3 is 13 residues long. Trimming pared 1 base from V and 3 bases from J, leaving 7 bases between. CDR3 residues: CASSLDYVYEQYF. The CDR3 DNA reads TGTGCCAGCAGCTTAGACTACGTCTACGAGCAGTACTTC.

V usage is TRBV10-1 and J usage is TRBJ2-1, with unresolved D. CDR1 and CDR2 (germline): WNHNN, SYGVQD (reference sequence). The CDR3 is made up of 15 amino acids. The V and J ends lost 0 bases and 10 bases respectively, with 16 bases between them. The CDR3 sequence is CASSESRGFKGEQFF. CDR3 bases: TGCGCCAGCAGTGAGTCGAGAGGCTTCAAAGGCGAGCAGTTCTTC.

The CDR3 sequence is CASSSRTGTSFRETQYF. For the CDR3, the DNA is TGTGCCAGCAGTTCCCGGACTGGGACTAGCTTTAGGGAGACCCAGTACTTC. The gene calls are TRBV28 and TRBJ2-5; 9 bases align to TRBD2. This CDR3 spans 17 amino acids. Germline V gives CDR1 MDHEN, CDR2 SYDVKM. With 4 bases clipped from V and 5 bases from J, the junction kept 14 bases outside the gene matches.

This clonotype has more than one count but fewer than ten. This chain connects TRBV12-3 or TRBV12-4 to TRBJ1-1; D ambiguous. Trimming removed 4 bases from V and 5 bases from J, with 11 bases in between. This CDR3 contains 13 residues. The CDR3 here is CASSWEGRTEAFF. In nucleotides, the CDR3 is TGTGCCAGCAGTTGGGAGGGTCGGACTGAAGCTTTCTTT.

This clonotype came up a few times. This chain connects TRBV5-1 to TRBJ1-6, with D perhaps matching TRBD1 (6 bases). Germline V CDR1 and CDR2: SGHRS, YFSETQ. With 4 bases removed from V and 8 bases from J, the gap between germline ends came to 13 bases. CDR3 length: 14 amino acids. The CDR3 spells CASSHLNRDSPLHF. Here the CDR3 DNA reads TGCGCCAGCAGCCATTTGAACAGGGATTCACCCCTCCACTTT.